This T cell receptor (beta chain) comes out of a study of neurological immune-mediated disorders. General study findings and limits: The greatest TCR clonal expansion appeared in HTLV-1-associated myelopathy and the smallest, falling below healthy controls, in multiple sclerosis.

Germline CDR1 and CDR2: SGHTA and FQGNSA. The CDR3 is 15 amino acids. Trimming pared 2 bases from V and 4 bases from J, leaving 14 bases between. This clonotype came up many times. Its antigen remains unknown. Each CDR3 protein gets one entry after TCRdb re-called the 5' RACE reads with MiXCR. The repertoire consists of tens of thousands of distinct CDR3 sequences, with just under 4% occurring once and the leading ten covering roughly 1.9%. The chain is built from TRBV7-2 and TRBJ1-2; D is uncertain. This receptor was obtained from a woman in her thirties or forties with multiple sclerosis. The specimen sequenced was CD4+ T cells from blood. The CDR3 nucleotides read TGTGCCAGCAGCTTACACCCCGGTCAGAGCTATGGCTACACCTTC. Protein: CASSLHPGQSYGYTF.